The 26 T cell receptor beta chains in this list originate from one sample, sequenced in a study of OX40 agonist ivuxolimab in advanced cancers. Library preparation employed the immunoSEQ multiplex PCR assay. Drawn from immuneACCESS, this table holds only the in-frame rearrangements with V and J called that TCRdb kept. Clones are partly lost; checked studies trace under half to an unresolved V gene and leave the rest unexplained. Recorded for this sample are about 35,000 clones; around 80% of them occurred a single time. About a fifth of the sample goes to the ten largest clones. Material: CD4+ or CD8+ T cells sorted from blood, obtained in a trial of the OX40 agonist ivuxolimab. The receptors shown here come from an adult with an advanced solid tumor such as melanoma, head and neck, liver or kidney cancer.

The rearrangement uses TRBV5-1 and TRBJ1-2; possible D gene TRBD1, 5 bases. CDR1 and CDR2 from the germline V gene are SGHRS and YFSETQ. This CDR3 comprises 13 residues. The V end lost 0 bases, the J end lost 5 bases, and 8 bases lay between the germline ends. DNA of the CDR3: TGCGCCAGCAGCTTGGGAGGGGAGTATGGCTACACCTTC. Encoded protein: CASSLGGEYGYTF.

The chain is built from TRBV5-8 and TRBJ1-2; D is perhaps TRBD1 (5 bases). With 0 bases removed from V and 5 bases from J, the gap between germline ends came to 14 bases. The CDR3 covers 15 residues. CDR1 SGHTS and CDR2 YDEGEE come from the germline V gene. CDR3: CASSLAVRRGYGYTF. Here the CDR3 DNA reads TGTGCCAGCAGCTTGGCTGTTCGAAGGGGATATGGCTACACCTTC.

The chain is built from TRBV5-4 and TRBJ2-3; 15 bases map to TRBD2. From germline, CDR1 is SGHNT and CDR2 YYREEE (reference sequence). The CDR3 is made up of 17 amino acids. V was pared by 3 bases and J by 1 base, with 3 bases of the junction left unmatched. The CDR3 is CASSSGLAGGRTDTQYF. The CDR3 DNA is TGTGCCAGCAGCTCGGGACTAGCGGGGGGCCGCACAGATACGCAGTATTTT.

This clone was observed a few times. The chain is built from TRBV29-1 and TRBJ1-2; 8 nucleotides agree with TRBD1. The V gene end was trimmed by 6 bases and the J gene end by 6 bases; junction bases not matched to a gene: 6. Germline assignment: CDR1 SQVTM and CDR2 ANQGSEA. This CDR3 has 12 amino acids. CDR3 sequence: CSVFRQGNGYTF. Here the CDR3 DNA reads TGCAGCGTCTTCCGACAGGGGAATGGCTACACCTTC.

This chain uses TRBV11-3 with TRBJ2-3; D remains unclear. The CDR3 is 13 residues long. Trimming took off 2 bases at V and 5 bases at J, with 8 bases between the two ends. Germline V gene sequence: CDR1 SGHNT, CDR2 YENEEA. The CDR3 loop is CASSLLMQDTQYF. In nucleotides, the CDR3 is TGTGCCAGCAGCTTATTAATGCAAGATACGCAGTATTTT. Full variable domain (outside the CDR3, taken from reference TRBV11-3 and TRBJ2-3): EAGVVQSPRYKIIEKKQPVAFWCNPISGHNTLYWYLQNLGQGPELLIRYENEEAVDDSQLPKDRFSAERLKGVDSTLKIQPAELGDSAVYLCASSLLMQDTQYFGPGTRLTVL.

The J gene is TRBJ2-7, the V gene TRBV10-3; 7 nucleotides match TRBD1. Losses at the gene ends were 6 bases for V and 4 bases for J; bases not matched to a gene: 6. Germline values: CDR1 ENHRY, CDR2 SYGVKD. There are 13 residues in the CDR3. CDR3 protein: CAIRAGTAYEQYV. CDR3 DNA sequence: TGTGCCATCAGGGCTGGGACAGCTTACGAGCAGTACGTC.

The genes are TRBV6-4 and TRBJ2-5, with D perhaps matching TRBD2 (6 bases). V was clipped by 6 bases and J by 4 bases, with 15 bases between them. CDR3 length: 14 amino acids. The germline CDR1 and CDR2 sequences are MRHNA and SNTAGT. The CDR3 DNA is TGTGCCAGCAGCCCGAACCCGGAGGGAGAGACCCAGTACTTC. Its translation: CASSPNPEGETQYF.

The V gene is TRBV27, the J gene TRBJ1-2, with D perhaps TRBD1 (6 bases). Germline assignment: CDR1 MNHEY and CDR2 SMNVEV (reference sequence). The CDR3 is made up of 14 amino acids. Trimming took off 4 bases at V and 4 bases at J, with 13 bases between the two ends. The CDR3 nucleotides read TGTGCCAGCAGTTCGACAGGTTTTGGCTATGGCTACACCTTC. Its protein is CASSSTGFGYGYTF.

This clone was found a few times. The rearrangement joins TRBV5-1 to TRBJ2-2; D is undetermined. The germline gives CDR1 SGHRS, CDR2 YFSETQ. V dropped 2 bases and J dropped 5 bases, with 16 bases sitting between them. The CDR3 length is 16 residues. CDR3 protein: CASSFSDDRPTGELFF. CDR3 nucleotide sequence: TGCGCCAGCAGCTTTTCGGACGATAGGCCAACCGGGGAGCTGTTTTTT.

V gene TRBV4-2 combines with J gene TRBJ2-1; 8 bases fit TRBD1. Germline assignment: CDR1 LGHNA and CDR2 YNFKEQ. V trimming: 4 bases; J trimming: 13 bases; junction bases outside the gene matches: 12. CDR3 length: 14 amino acids. The CDR3 DNA reads as TGTGCCAGCAGCCGCGACCAGGGGGCCGTACTCCAGTTCTTC. This encodes CASSRDQGAVLQFF.

V gene TRBV5-1 combines with J gene TRBJ2-5; 10 bases fit TRBD2. CDR1 is SGHRS, CDR2 YFSETQ, per germline. The CDR3 covers 17 residues. With 4 bases clipped from V and 9 bases from J, the junction kept 18 bases outside the gene matches. CDR3 protein: CASSLSSIASGGVAQYF. In nucleotides, the CDR3 is TGCGCCAGCAGCCTGAGTAGTATTGCTAGCGGGGGCGTGGCCCAGTACTTC.

This chain uses TRBV9 with TRBJ1-4; 8 nucleotides align to TRBD1. The CDR3 extends over 15 amino acids. J gave up 8 bases and V 0 bases, and 6 bases lay outside the gene matches. Germline V lookup: CDR1 SGDLS, CDR2 YYNGEE. This chain's CDR3 is CASSVAGGAGEKLFF. The CDR3 DNA reads TGTGCCAGCAGCGTAGCAGGGGGCGCCGGGGAAAAACTGTTTTTT.

This chain joins TRBV10-1 and TRBJ1-2; 8 bases are a match to TRBD1. Trimming took 10 bases from V and 1 from J; bases not matched to a gene: 17. The CDR3 runs 17 residues. Germline V CDR1 and CDR2: WNHNN, SYGVQD (reference sequence). For the CDR3, the DNA is TGCGCCATCCCAGTGGGACAGGAGAACCTCTTTAACTATGGCTACACCTTC. It is translated as CAIPVGQENLFNYGYTF.

This clone was observed a few times. This chain joins TRBV2 and TRBJ1-3; tentatively, D is TRBD1 (6 bases). The CDR3 extends over 15 amino acids. Between the trimmed V and J ends, which lost 2 bases and 3 bases, there was a span of 11 bases. Germline-derived CDR1 and CDR2 are SNHLY and FYNNEI. The chain's CDR3 is CASSELRTVGNTIYF. Written as DNA, the CDR3 is TGTGCCAGCAGTGAATTGCGGACAGTTGGAAACACCATATATTTT. The full variable domain, in which reference TRBV2 and TRBJ1-3 provide the parts outside the CDR3, is EPEVTQTPSHQVTQMGQEVILRCVPISNHLYFYWYRQILGQKVEFLVSFYNNEISEKSEIFDDQFSVERPDGSNFTLKIRSTKLEDSAMYFCASSELRTVGNTIYFGEGSWLTVV.

V is TRBV6-5 and J is TRBJ1-5; D possibly corresponds to TRBD1 (5 bases). CDR3 length: 15 amino acids. Germline CDR1 MNHEY, CDR2 SVGAGI. V was cut by 4 bases and J by 3 bases, with 13 bases left in between. For the CDR3, the DNA is TGTGCCAGCAGTTTCGGGGCCAGGCCCAATCAGCCCCAGCATTTT. This sequence encodes CASSFGARPNQPQHF.

This chain connects TRBV5-1 to TRBJ2-5; 11 bases are a match to TRBD2. CDR1 SGHRS and CDR2 YFSETQ come from the germline V gene. The CDR3 loop spans 16 amino acids. V dropped 4 bases and J dropped 4; count of bases not matched to a gene: 9. CDR3 sequence reads: CASSPLAGTSGETQYF. In nucleotides, the CDR3 is TGCGCCAGCAGCCCCCTCGCCGGGACTAGCGGAGAGACCCAGTACTTC.

The CDR3 nucleotides are TGTGCCAGCAGTTACAACTTGGGACAGGGTTCGGGCTACACCTTC. Translating it yields CASSYNLGQGSGYTF. This chain links TRBV6-6 with TRBJ1-2, with 9 bases lining up with TRBD1. This CDR3 has 15 amino acids. Germline loops: CDR1 MNHNY, CDR2 SVGAGI (reference sequence). Trimming removed 2 bases from V and 8 bases from J; junction bases left unmatched: 9.

The chain couples TRBV6-1 to TRBJ2-1; 9 nucleotides match TRBD2. The CDR3 is made up of 15 amino acids. CDR1 MNHNS and CDR2 SASEGT come from the germline V gene. J lost 3 bases, V lost 7 bases, and 7 bases had no gene match. The CDR3 sequence is CASTQGRGGYNEQFF. The CDR3 coding sequence is TGTGCCAGCACCCAGGGGCGGGGGGGCTACAATGAGCAGTTCTTC.

This clone turned up a few times. The V call is TRBV19, the J call TRBJ1-5; perhaps TRBD1 as D (5 bases). The V and J ends lost 3 bases and 3 bases respectively, with 15 bases between them. Per the germline V gene, CDR1 is LNHDA and CDR2 is SQIVND (reference sequence). This CDR3 has 16 residues. The CDR3 is CASSMGDRELNQPQHF. The CDR3 coding sequence is TGTGCCAGTAGTATGGGTGACAGAGAACTCAATCAGCCCCAGCATTTT.

The table lists this clone with a few counts. The chain is built from TRBV25-1 and TRBJ1-6; 8 positions agree with TRBD1. CDR1 MGHDK and CDR2 SYGVNS come from the germline V gene. The CDR3 length is 13 residues. V trimming: 7 bases; J trimming: 9 bases; junction bases outside the gene matches: 5. In nucleotides, the CDR3 is TGTGCCAGCAAGGACAGGGACAGTTCACCCCTCCACTTT. Protein: CASKDRDSSPLHF.

This chain links TRBV6-5 with TRBJ2-2; TRBD1 matches at 9 bases. V lost 4 bases and J lost 3; bases outside the gene matches: 6. Looked up from germline, CDR1 is MNHEY and CDR2 is SVGAGI. This CDR3 contains 16 residues. CDR3 region: CASSLPGTGHTGELFF. CDR3 bases: TGTGCCAGCAGTTTGCCCGGGACAGGGCACACCGGGGAGCTGTTTTTT.

J is TRBJ2-1 and V is TRBV11-3; 7 bases line up with TRBD1. Germline CDR1 SGHNT, CDR2 YENEEA. This CDR3 region has 12 residues. After removal of 5 bases from V and 9 bases from J, the junction contained 4 bases not matched to a gene. CDR3 in amino acids: CASSLRGPEQFF. In nucleotides, the CDR3 is TGTGCCAGCAGCCTGAGGGGGCCTGAGCAGTTCTTC.

This rearrangement joins TRBV19 to TRBJ1-5; D remains ambiguous. The length of the CDR3 is 18 residues. Deletions cut 0 bases from V and 0 bases from J, with 15 bases between. Germline CDR1 is LNHDA and CDR2 is SQIVND (reference sequence). The CDR3 protein is CASSIDGGGAHSNQPQHF. In nucleotides, the CDR3 is TGTGCCAGTAGTATAGACGGAGGCGGAGCCCATAGCAATCAGCCCCAGCATTTT.

The rearrangement links TRBV11-2 to TRBJ2-5, with 8 bases aligning to TRBD2. V shed 1 base, J shed 7 bases, and the junction held 11 bases outside the gene matches. The CDR3 is 16 amino acids. Germline V gene data show CDR1 as SGHAT and CDR2 as FQNNGV. CDR3 in DNA: TGTGCCAGCAGCTTAGTCGCGGGGGGCCCCCTGGGGACCCAGTACTTC. This sequence encodes CASSLVAGGPLGTQYF.

CDR3 nucleotide sequence: TGTGCCATACAGGGTAGCACAGATACGCAGTATTTT. It is translated as CAIQGSTDTQYF. This chain uses TRBV30 with TRBJ2-3, with D possibly matching TRBD1 (6 bases). The CDR3 length is 12 residues. Trimming left V 8 bases short and J 0 bases short, with 9 bases between. CDR1 GTSNPN and CDR2 SVGIG come from the germline V gene (reference sequence).

The table lists this clone with a count of one. The chain joins TRBV11-1 to TRBJ2-5; the D call may be TRBD1 or TRBD2 (6 bases each). Trimming removed 5 bases from V and 5 bases from J, with 12 bases in between. The CDR3 spans 13 residues. The germline V gene has CDR1 SGHAT and CDR2 FQDESV (reference sequence). CDR3 nucleotide sequence: TGTGCCAGCAGCCGACTAGGGGGTGAGACCCAGTACTTC. Protein sequence: CASSRLGGETQYF.